This T cell receptor (beta chain) came from a study of shared clonotypes between healthy human individuals. V shed 5 bases and J shed 12 bases, with 29 bases lying between them. In germline, CDR1 is SEHNR, CDR2 FQNEAQ (reference sequence). This CDR3 has 16 amino acids. Generated by immunoSEQ multiplex PCR, the TCRdb table keeps only in-frame clones and is missing some. This sample has roughly 2.4 million clones, with 90% to 96% found just once. The sequence came from a man between 18 and 35 years old in good health. The sequencing input was naive CD4+ T cells sorted from blood. This sample's subset: CD45RA+ positively selected. The chain recombines TRBV7-9 with TRBJ2-7, with D possibly matching TRBD2 (6 bases). CDR3 sequence: CASSLIGSGGDFQRYF. Here the CDR3 DNA reads TGTGCCAGCAGCCTCATCGGATCAGGAGGGGATTTTCAACGGTACTTC.